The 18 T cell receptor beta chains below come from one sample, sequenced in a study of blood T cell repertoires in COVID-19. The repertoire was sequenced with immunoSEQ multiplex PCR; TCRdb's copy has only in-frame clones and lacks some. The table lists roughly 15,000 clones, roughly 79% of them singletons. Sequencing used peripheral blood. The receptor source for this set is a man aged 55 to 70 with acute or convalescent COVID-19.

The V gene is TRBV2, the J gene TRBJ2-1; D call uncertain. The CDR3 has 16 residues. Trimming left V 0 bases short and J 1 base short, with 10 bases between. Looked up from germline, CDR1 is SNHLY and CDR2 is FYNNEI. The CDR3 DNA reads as TGTGCCAGCAGTGAAGCGGCAGTCAGGTCCTACAATGAGCAGTTCTTC. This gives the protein CASSEAAVRSYNEQFF.

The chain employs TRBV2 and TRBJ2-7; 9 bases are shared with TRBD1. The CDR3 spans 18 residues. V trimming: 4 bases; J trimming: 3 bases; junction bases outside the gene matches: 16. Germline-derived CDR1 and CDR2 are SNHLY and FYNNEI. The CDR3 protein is CASSAGTGFSLLGYEQYF. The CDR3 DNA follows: TGTGCCAGCAGTGCCGGGACAGGGTTCTCTCTTCTAGGCTACGAGCAGTACTTC.

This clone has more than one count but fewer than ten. This CDR3 reads CASSEQGMNEQFF. CDR3 coding DNA: TGTGCCAGCAGTGAACAGGGGATGAATGAGCAGTTCTTC. The rearrangement uses TRBV2 and TRBJ2-1; a possible D gene is TRBD1 (6 bases). V lost 2 bases, J lost 7 bases, and 9 bases lay in between. Germline-derived CDR1 and CDR2 are SNHLY and FYNNEI. The CDR3 sequence is 13 residues long.

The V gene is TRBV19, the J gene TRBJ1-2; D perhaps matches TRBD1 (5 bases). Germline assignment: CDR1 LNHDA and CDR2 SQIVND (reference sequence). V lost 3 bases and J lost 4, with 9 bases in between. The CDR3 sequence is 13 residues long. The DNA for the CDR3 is TGTGCCAGTAGTATCGACAGCCTCTATGGCTACACCTTC. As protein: CASSIDSLYGYTF.

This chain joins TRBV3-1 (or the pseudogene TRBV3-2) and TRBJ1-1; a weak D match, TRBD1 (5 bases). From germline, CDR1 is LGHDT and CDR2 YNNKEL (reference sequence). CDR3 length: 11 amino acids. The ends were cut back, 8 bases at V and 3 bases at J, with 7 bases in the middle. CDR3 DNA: TGTGCCAGCCGCAGGGACACTGAAGCTTTCTTT. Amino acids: CASRRDTEAFF.

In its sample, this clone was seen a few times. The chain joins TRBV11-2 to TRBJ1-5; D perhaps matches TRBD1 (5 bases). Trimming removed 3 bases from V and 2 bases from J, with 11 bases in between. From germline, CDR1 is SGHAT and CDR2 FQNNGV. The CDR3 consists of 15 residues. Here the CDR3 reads CASSFGIRGNQPQHF. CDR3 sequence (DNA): TGTGCCAGCAGCTTTGGTATCAGGGGCAATCAGCCCCAGCATTTT.

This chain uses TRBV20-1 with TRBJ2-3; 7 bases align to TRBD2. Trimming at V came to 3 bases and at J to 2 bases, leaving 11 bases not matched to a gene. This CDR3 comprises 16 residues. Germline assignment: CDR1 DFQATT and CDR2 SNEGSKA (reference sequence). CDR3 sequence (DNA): TGCAGTGCTAGTAGTGGGTCTAGCGGAAACACAGATACGCAGTATTTT. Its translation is CSASSGSSGNTDTQYF.

The CDR3 nucleotides read TGTGCCAGCAGTCGGGGATTGAACACTGAAGCTTTCTTT. This encodes CASSRGLNTEAFF. V usage is TRBV5-4 and J usage is TRBJ1-1; no definite D call. The CDR3 spans 13 residues. The V gene's germline CDR1 is SGHNT and CDR2 YYREEE (reference sequence). The V end lost 5 bases, the J end lost 0 bases, and 8 bases lay between the germline ends.

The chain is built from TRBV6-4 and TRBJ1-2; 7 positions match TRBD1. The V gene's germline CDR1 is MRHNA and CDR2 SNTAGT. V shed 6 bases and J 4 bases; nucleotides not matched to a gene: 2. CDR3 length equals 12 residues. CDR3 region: CASRGDSYGYTF. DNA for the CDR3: TGTGCCAGCAGGGGGGACAGCTATGGCTACACCTTC.

The CDR3 spells CASSIGQGYNEQFF. The CDR3 DNA reads TGTGCCAGTAGTATAGGCCAGGGTTACAATGAGCAGTTCTTC. The chain combines TRBV19 with TRBJ2-1; D is possibly TRBD1 (5 bases). CDR1 is LNHDA and CDR2 is SQIVND in the germline V gene (reference sequence). V was clipped by 1 base and J by 4 bases, with 8 bases between them. This CDR3 spans 14 amino acids. The whole variable domain, remainder taken from reference TRBV19 and TRBJ2-1, is DGGITQSPKYLFRKEGQNVTLSCEQNLNHDAMYWYRQDPGQGLRLIYYSQIVNDFQKGDIAEGYSVSREKKESFPLTVTSAQKNPTAFYLCASSIGQGYNEQFFGPGTRLTVL.

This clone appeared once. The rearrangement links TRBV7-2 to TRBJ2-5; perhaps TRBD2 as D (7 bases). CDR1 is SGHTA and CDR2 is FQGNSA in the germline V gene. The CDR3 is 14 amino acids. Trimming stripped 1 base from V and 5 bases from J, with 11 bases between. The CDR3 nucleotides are TGTGCCAGCAGCTTAGTAGGGGGGGTGGAGACCCAGTACTTC. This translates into CASSLVGGVETQYF.

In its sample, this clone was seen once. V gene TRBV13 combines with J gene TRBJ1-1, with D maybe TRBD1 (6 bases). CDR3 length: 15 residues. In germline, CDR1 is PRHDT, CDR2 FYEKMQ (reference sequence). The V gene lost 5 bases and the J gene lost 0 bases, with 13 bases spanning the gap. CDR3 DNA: TGTGCCAGCAGCGTCCCACAGGGTATGAACACTGAAGCTTTCTTT. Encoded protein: CASSVPQGMNTEAFF.

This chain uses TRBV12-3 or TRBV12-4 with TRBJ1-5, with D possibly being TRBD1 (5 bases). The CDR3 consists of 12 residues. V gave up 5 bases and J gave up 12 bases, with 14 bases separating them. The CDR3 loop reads CASSRRRENQHF. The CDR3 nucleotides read TGTGCCAGCAGTCGACGCAGGGAAAACCAGCATTTT.

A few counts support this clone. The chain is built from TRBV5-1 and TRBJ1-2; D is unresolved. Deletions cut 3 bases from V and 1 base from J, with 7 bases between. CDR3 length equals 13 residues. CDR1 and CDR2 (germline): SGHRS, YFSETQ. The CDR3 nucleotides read TGCGCCAGCAGCTCATCGGGTAACTATGGCTACACCTTC. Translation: CASSSSGNYGYTF.

The CDR3 sequence: CASIPGQGLYEQYF. CDR3 coding DNA: TGTGCCAGTATTCCGGGACAGGGGCTTTACGAGCAGTACTTC. This chain links TRBV28 with TRBJ2-7; TRBD1 matches at 10 bases. The length of the CDR3 is 14 residues. Per the germline V gene, CDR1 is MDHEN and CDR2 is SYDVKM. V dropped 9 bases and J dropped 4; count of bases not matched to a gene: 9.

Here the CDR3 reads CAWSVPAGRVTEAFF. CDR3 DNA: TGTGCCTGGAGTGTACCGGCCGGTCGGGTCACTGAAGCTTTCTTT. The chain is built from TRBV30 and TRBJ1-1; D gene ambiguous. There are 15 residues in the CDR3. V was shortened by 0 bases and J by 4 bases, with 15 bases between the two germline ends. Germline V gene data show CDR1 as GTSNPN and CDR2 as SVGIG (reference sequence).

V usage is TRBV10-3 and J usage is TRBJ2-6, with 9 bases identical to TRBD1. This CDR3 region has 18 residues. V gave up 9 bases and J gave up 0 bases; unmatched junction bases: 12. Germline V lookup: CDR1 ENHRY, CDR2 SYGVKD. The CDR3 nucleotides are TGTGCCATGTCGAGAGACAGGGGGGGATCCTCTGGGGCCAACGTCCTGACTTTC. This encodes CAMSRDRGGSSGANVLTF.

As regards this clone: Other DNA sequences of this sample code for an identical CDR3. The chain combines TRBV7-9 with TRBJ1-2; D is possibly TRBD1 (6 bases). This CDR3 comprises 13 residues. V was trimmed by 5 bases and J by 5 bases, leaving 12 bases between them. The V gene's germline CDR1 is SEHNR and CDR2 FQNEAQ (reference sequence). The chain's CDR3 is CASSEGQGYGYTF. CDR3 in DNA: TGTGCCAGCAGCGAGGGACAAGGATATGGCTACACCTTC.